This T cell receptor (beta chain) derives from a study of naive and memory T cell subsets. Study-wide results and limits: Each distinct alpha or beta sequence counts as one clonotype. Between naive and memory subsets, TCR abundance power law exponents differed. In CD4 and CD8 cells, diversity dropped from naive through EMRA.

From the second PCR step, alpha and beta chains were amplified apart. The CDR3 spans 15 residues. Per germline, CDR1 MNHEY and CDR2 SVGAGI. Trimming cost V 0 bases and J 5 bases, with 13 bases left between them. This clonotype showed up many times. Its antigen is currently unknown. Two oligonucleotides, mixed equimolar, formed the beta constant-region primer covering TRBC1 and TRBC2. TCRdb called the UMI-ligation and nested PCR reads again in MiXCR, with one record for every CDR3 protein. The sample has around 160,000 distinct CDR3 sequences, about 17% seen once. This rearrangement joins TRBV6-5 to TRBJ1-1; weak D call: TRBD1 (5 bases). This TCR was recovered from a human donor in good health. Sequenced sample: naive CD4+ T cells from blood. The CDR3 sequence: CASSYSQRGSTEAFF. The CDR3 bases are TGTGCCAGCAGTTACTCTCAAAGGGGCTCGACTGAAGCTTTCTTT.